Listed here are 23 T cell receptor beta chains from one sample, sequenced in a study of PD-1 blockade in classical Hodgkin lymphoma. The patients all showed relapse after autologous stem cell transplantation, while their brentuximab vedotin exposure varied. Profiled with immunoSEQ multiplex PCR; TCRdb holds only in-frame clones, not every one. Of about 32,000 clones listed, roughly 82% are singletons. Material: peripheral blood mononuclear cells (PBMCs), obtained at baseline. The receptors were gathered from a human donor with classical Hodgkin lymphoma.

V usage is TRBV27 and J usage is TRBJ1-1, with D perhaps TRBD1 (6 bases). CDR1 MNHEY and CDR2 SMNVEV come from the germline V gene (reference sequence). This CDR3 region has 15 residues. Trimming shortened V by 6 bases and J by 4 bases, and 18 bases separated the two germline ends. The CDR3 DNA reads as TGTGCCAGCAGCCTGTCTGGGGGGGCGCGCACTGAAGCTTTCTTT. Translation: CASSLSGGARTEAFF.

The chain couples TRBV19 to TRBJ2-3; 8 nucleotides match TRBD2. Germline CDR1 LNHDA, CDR2 SQIVND (reference sequence). V trimming: 5 bases; J trimming: 9 bases; junction bases outside the gene matches: 10. The CDR3 is 14 residues long. CDR3 sequence (DNA): TGTGCCAGTAGTCCGGGACTAGATGCGGGAACGCAGTATTTT. It encodes CASSPGLDAGTQYF.

The chain couples TRBV6-1 to TRBJ1-5; D may be TRBD1 (5 bases). The CDR3 consists of 15 residues. CDR1 is MNHNS, CDR2 SASEGT, per germline. Trimming removed 0 bases from V and 6 bases from J, with 12 bases in between. The CDR3 loop reads CASSEAAGRLQPQHF. For the CDR3, the DNA is TGTGCCAGCAGTGAAGCAGCGGGGCGACTTCAGCCCCAGCATTTT.

The chain joins TRBV5-1 to TRBJ1-5; no definite D call. The CDR3 totals 13 residues. V was shortened by 4 bases and J by 4 bases, with 9 bases between the two germline ends. Germline V gene lookup returns CDR1 SGHRS and CDR2 YFSETQ. CDR3 region: CASSPDVNQPQHF. CDR3 bases: TGCGCCAGCAGCCCGGACGTAAATCAGCCCCAGCATTTT.

This sequence joins TRBV2 and TRBJ2-5; maybe TRBD2 (6 bases). Germline V gene sequence: CDR1 SNHLY, CDR2 FYNNEI. The germline V and J ends were trimmed by 6 bases and 5 bases, with 10 bases remaining between them. This CDR3 has 12 residues. The CDR3 DNA follows: TGTGCCAGCAGAGGGGAGGCGGAGACCCAGTACTTC. Translated, it gives CASRGEAETQYF.

V usage is TRBV6-5 and J usage is TRBJ1-1; D not certain. This CDR3 has 14 residues. Germline lookup yields CDR1 MNHEY and CDR2 SVGAGI. Trimming removed 0 bases at V and 1 base at J, with 6 bases between. The chain's CDR3 is CASSYSYRNTEAFF. The CDR3 DNA sequence: TGTGCCAGCAGTTACTCGTACAGGAACACTGAAGCTTTCTTT.

Here the CDR3 DNA reads TGTGCCAGCAGGAATTTGGAGACCCAGTACTTC. Its protein is CASRNLETQYF. The chain couples TRBV28 to TRBJ2-5; D not certain. The germline CDR1 and CDR2 sequences are MDHEN and SYDVKM. Trimming pared 6 bases from V and 5 bases from J, leaving 7 bases between. This CDR3 has 11 amino acids.

Concerning this clone: Other DNA sequences from this sample encode an identical CDR3 as well. The chain carries TRBV19 and TRBJ2-3; D perhaps matches TRBD1 (5 bases). The CDR3 runs to 14 residues. In germline, CDR1 is LNHDA, CDR2 SQIVND (reference sequence). V was cut by 3 bases and J by 2 bases, with 9 bases left in between. This chain's CDR3 is CASSIRTNTDTQYF. CDR3 nucleotides: TGTGCCAGTAGTATCAGGACAAACACAGATACGCAGTATTTT.

The V call is TRBV9, the J call TRBJ2-5, with D tentatively TRBD2 (5 bases). V was shortened by 1 base and J by 5 bases, with 9 bases between the two germline ends. This CDR3 is built from 13 residues. Germline CDR1 is SGDLS and CDR2 is YYNGEE. CDR3 region: CASSVSGKETQYF. Written as DNA, the CDR3 is TGTGCCAGCAGCGTATCGGGGAAGGAGACCCAGTACTTC.

Points on this clone: A much larger clone differs from this one at a single base, so this may be a read error. V is TRBV7-2 and J is TRBJ1-2; 8 bases line up with TRBD1. The CDR3 has 14 amino acids. V gave up 4 bases and J gave up 1 base; unmatched junction bases: 2. Germline V gives CDR1 SGHTA, CDR2 FQGNSA. The CDR3 loop reads CASSSGQGNYGYTF. The CDR3, as DNA: TGTGCCAGCAGCTCCGGACAGGGTAACTATGGCTACACCTTC.

There are a few counts of this clone. This rearrangement joins TRBV6-5 to TRBJ1-2; 9 nucleotides align to TRBD1. The trim removed 6 bases at V and 7 bases at J, leaving 6 bases unmatched. In germline, CDR1 is MNHEY, CDR2 SVGAGI. CDR3 length: 13 residues. CDR3 nucleotides: TGTGCCAGCAGGGCACAGGGGGCTGGTGGCTACACCTTC. This encodes CASRAQGAGGYTF.

V gene TRBV4-3 combines with J gene TRBJ1-2, with D perhaps TRBD1 (6 bases). Germline CDR1 reads LGHNA; CDR2 reads YSLEER. This CDR3 is built from 15 residues. Trimming removed 0 bases from V and 8 bases from J, with 16 bases in between. The CDR3 protein is CASSQDMSRGRGYTF. The CDR3 nucleotides are TGCGCCAGCAGCCAAGATATGTCCAGGGGAAGGGGCTACACCTTC.

As concerns this clone: A read error may account for a junction end that differs from germline. The chain links TRBV7-2 to TRBJ2-7, with 9 bases that match TRBD1. This CDR3 comprises 14 residues. The germline V gene encodes CDR1 SGHTA and CDR2 FQGNSA. The CDR3 DNA is TGTGCCAGCAGCTCTCAGGGACAGGGATCTAATCGGCACTTC. Protein sequence: CASSSQGQGSNRHF. Full variable domain (missing parts from reference TRBV7-2 and TRBJ2-7): GAGVSQSPSNKVTEKGKDVELRCDPISGHTALYWYRQSLGQGLEFLIYFQGNSAPDKSGLPSDRFSAERTGGSVSTLTIQRTQQEDSAVYLCASSSQGQGSNRHFGPGTRLTVT.

This clone was counted a single time. The chain uses TRBV7-9 and TRBJ1-1, with D possibly matching TRBD1 (5 bases). Germline CDR1 SEHNR, CDR2 FQNEAQ (reference sequence). This CDR3 region has 13 residues. The germline V and J ends were trimmed by 5 bases and 0 bases, with 7 bases remaining between them. The DNA of the CDR3 is TGTGCCAGCAGCCAGGACATGAACACTGAAGCTTTCTTT. Its translation: CASSQDMNTEAFF.

The CDR3 region has the DNA TGTGCCAGCAGTGAATACAGGGGGAGTAACTATGGCTACACCTTC. It codes for CASSEYRGSNYGYTF. The chain carries TRBV2 and TRBJ1-2; 8 positions match TRBD1. Looked up from germline, CDR1 is SNHLY and CDR2 is FYNNEI. V gave up 2 bases and J gave up 1 base; unmatched junction bases: 3. This CDR3 spans 15 amino acids. Complete variable domain (other parts from reference TRBV2 and TRBJ1-2): EPEVTQTPSHQVTQMGQEVILRCVPISNHLYFYWYRQILGQKVEFLVSFYNNEISEKSEIFDDQFSVERPDGSNFTLKIRSTKLEDSAMYFCASSEYRGSNYGYTFGSGTRLTVV.

Only a few counts were recorded for this clone. The chain employs TRBV11-3 and TRBJ1-2; no firm D call. V was trimmed by 0 bases and J by 8 bases, leaving 7 bases between them. Germline V gene lookup returns CDR1 SGHNT and CDR2 YENEEA. The CDR3 totals 12 residues. Written as DNA, the CDR3 is TGTGCCAGCAGCTTAGATCTGGGGGGCTACACCTTC. The encoded protein is CASSLDLGGYTF.

The rearrangement uses TRBV5-6 and TRBJ2-5; TRBD2 agrees at 11 bases. The CDR3 covers 15 residues. CDR1 is SGHDT and CDR2 is YYEEEE in the germline V gene. The ends lost 2 bases at V and 1 base at J; junction bases unmatched: 1. As DNA, the CDR3 is TGTGCCAGCAGCTTAACTAGCGGGGGCCAAGAGACCCAGTACTTC. This codes for CASSLTSGGQETQYF.

CDR3 sequence reads: CAWSVAWGSHLAYTF. In DNA form, the CDR3 reads TGTGCCTGGAGTGTAGCGTGGGGGAGCCATCTTGCCTACACCTTC. The rearrangement joins TRBV30 to TRBJ1-2; possible D gene TRBD1, 5 bases. Germline V gene sequence: CDR1 GTSNPN, CDR2 SVGIG (reference sequence). V was cut by 0 bases and J by 10 bases, with 21 bases left in between. CDR3 length: 15 residues.

This rearrangement joins TRBV9 to TRBJ1-1, with 10 bases matching TRBD1. V lost 5 bases and J lost 5; bases outside the gene matches: 9. Germline values: CDR1 SGDLS, CDR2 YYNGEE. The length of the CDR3 is 15 residues. CDR3 sequence (DNA): TGTGCCAGCAGTAAGGGGGGGACAGGGGCAACTGAAGCTTTCTTT. It codes for CASSKGGTGATEAFF.

CDR3 nucleotides: TGTGCCAGCAGCTTAGGGGGTACAGGGCTGCGTACGCAGTATTTT. It is translated as CASSLGGTGLRTQYF. The V and J genes are TRBV5-8 and TRBJ2-3; D may be TRBD1 (6 bases). The CDR3 length is 15 residues. Germline V gene lookup returns CDR1 SGHTS and CDR2 YDEGEE. Trimming cost V 2 bases and J 8 bases, with 18 bases left between them.

The V gene is TRBV7-9, the J gene TRBJ2-1; unclear D gene. Germline loops: CDR1 SEHNR, CDR2 FQNEAQ (reference sequence). The CDR3 is 11 amino acids. Trimming removed 5 bases from V and 10 bases from J, with 9 bases in between. CDR3 region: CASSPTREQFF. CDR3 bases: TGTGCCAGCAGCCCTACGAGGGAGCAGTTCTTC. Full variable domain (missing parts from reference TRBV7-9 and TRBJ2-1): DTGVSQNPRHKITKRGQNVTFRCDPISEHNRLYWYRQTLGQGPEFLTYFQNEAQLEKSRLLSDRFSAERPKGSFSTLEIQRTEQGDSAMYLCASSPTREQFFGPGTRLTVL.

This clone appeared a few times. J is TRBJ1-1 and V is TRBV11-3; the D is unclear. The length of the CDR3 is 12 residues. Trimming took off 5 bases at V and 10 bases at J, with 14 bases between the two ends. Looked up from germline, CDR1 is SGHNT and CDR2 is YENEEA. CDR3 amino acids: CASSKKLGPAFF. Here the CDR3 DNA reads TGTGCCAGCAGCAAAAAACTGGGTCCAGCTTTCTTT.

This chain links TRBV4-2 with TRBJ2-1, with 7 bases identical to TRBD2. The length of the CDR3 is 18 residues. The V gene end was trimmed by 3 bases and the J gene end by 5 bases; junction bases not matched to a gene: 16. Per the germline V gene, CDR1 is LGHNA and CDR2 is YNFKEQ. The CDR3 bases are TGTGCCAGCAGCCAGCTTTTGACGGGGGGAACTCTCAACAATGAGCAGTTCTTC. Translating it yields CASSQLLTGGTLNNEQFF.